The clone carrying this TCR beta chain has just a few counts. The antigen remains unidentified. The sample belongs to a study of CD8 T cells in ankylosing spondylitis. With 4 bases clipped from V and 4 bases from J, the junction kept 8 bases outside the gene matches. CDR1 and CDR2 (germline): SGHVS, FNYEAQ. The CDR3 has 15 residues. General study results and limits: Seemingly distinctive of ankylosing spondylitis blood was a TCR beta motif formed by eight highly homologous variants.

From the 5' RACE reads, TCRdb called clonotypes with MiXCR, one entry per CDR3 protein. This repertoire shows just under 350,000 distinct CDR3 sequences, about 15% found once; its top ten account for 0.85% to 1.4%. The material sequenced was blood, either unsorted or a sorted T cell fraction (not recorded which). The chain combines TRBV7-6 with TRBJ2-7; TRBD2 agrees at 9 bases. The clonotype originates from a male donor with ankylosing spondylitis or in good health (not recorded which). The CDR3 reads CASSSFSGGGYEQYF. CDR3 DNA sequence: TGTGCCAGCAGCTCTTTTAGCGGGGGAGGATACGAGCAGTACTTC.